Listed below are T cell receptor beta chains from one sample, sequenced in a study of blood T cell repertoires in COVID-19. The data were produced by immunoSEQ multiplex PCR, yet TCRdb's version contains in-frame clones alone and is incomplete. The sample consists of roughly 330,000 clones, 89% of them appearing once. Sequences were obtained from peripheral blood. These receptors were collected from a man younger than 35 who had recovered from COVID-19. Both conserved end residues are part of each CDR3. The D gene is left open where the match is weak. Size values are once, few and many counts, or a class for expanded clones, and some rows have none.

D,V,size,J,DNA,CDR3
NA,TRBV27,NA,TRBJ1-2,TGTGCCAGCAGACCAACTCGGGGACACCTCGAGAGTGGCTACACCTTC,CASRPTRGHLESGYTF
TRBD1,TRBV27,NA,TRBJ1-5,TGTGCCAGCAGTAGGTTAGGGGGCTCCAATCAGCCCCAGCATTTT,CASSRLGGSNQPQHF
NA,TRBV10-3,NA,TRBJ1-2,TGTGCCATCAGTGAGGGACAGAACTATGGCTACACCTTC,CAISEGQNYGYTF
TRBD1,TRBV9,NA,TRBJ1-5,TGTGCCAGCAGTCCGACAGGGTCGAGGCCCCAGCATTTT,CASSPTGSRPQHF
NA,TRBV5-1,NA,TRBJ2-1,TGCGCCAGCAGCCCAGGGACATACTACAATGAGCAGTTCTTC,CASSPGTYYNEQFF
TRBD2,TRBV3-1/TRBV3-2,NA,TRBJ2-1,TGTGCCAGCAGCCATCTAGCGGGAGGCAATGAGCAGTTCTTC,CASSHLAGGNEQFF
NA,TRBV7-9,NA,TRBJ1-2,TGTGCCAGCAGCTTAGCGCGTTTGGCGGTTGCTAACTATGGCTACACCTTC,CASSLARLAVANYGYTF
NA,TRBV28,NA,TRBJ1-1,TGTGCCAGCAGTTTAGGCCGGGGGATGGGGAACACTGAAGCTTTCTTT,CASSLGRGMGNTEAFF
TRBD2,TRBV7-9,NA,TRBJ2-7,TGTGCCATGATGACTAGCGGATACGAGCAGTACTTC,CAMMTSGYEQYF
NA,TRBV6-5,NA,TRBJ2-3,TGTGCCAGCAGCGGGATGAACACAGATACGCAGTATTTT,CASSGMNTDTQYF
TRBD2,TRBV3-1/TRBV3-2,NA,TRBJ2-7,TGTGCCAGCAGCCCCGCGGGGGGCGAGCAGTACTTC,CASSPAGGEQYF
NA,TRBV5-6,NA,TRBJ2-7,TGTGCCAGCAGCACAAAGGGAGGTGACCCCCCCTACGAGCAGTACTTC,CASSTKGGDPPYEQYF
NA,TRBV4-2,NA,TRBJ1-2,TGTGCCAGCAGCCAAGAATGGGGGGTGGGCTCCTATGGCTACACCTTC,CASSQEWGVGSYGYTF
NA,TRBV5-1,NA,TRBJ2-7,TGCGCCAGCAGCTTCAGGGTGTCCTACGAGCAGTACTTC,CASSFRVSYEQYF
TRBD2,TRBV6-2/TRBV6-3,NA,TRBJ2-7,TGTGCCAGCAGCGCTGAACTAGCGGGGGGATCCTACGGGCAGTACTTC,CASSAELAGGSYGQYF
NA,TRBV6-2/TRBV6-3,NA,TRBJ2-3,TGTGCCAGCAGCTTTATGGATACGCAGTATTTT,CASSFMDTQYF
TRBD2,TRBV3-1/TRBV3-2,NA,TRBJ2-4,TGTGCCAGCAGCCGCAGCCGACTAGCGGGAGGGAGAAACATTCAGTACTTC,CASSRSRLAGGRNIQYF
TRBD1,TRBV7-8,NA,TRBJ2-7,TGTGCCAGCAGCTCCCCCGGGACAGGGAAAAACGAGCAGTACTTC,CASSSPGTGKNEQYF
TRBD1,TRBV28,NA,TRBJ1-1,TGTGCCAGCAGTTTATGGGGACAGATGAACACTGAAGCTTTCTTT,CASSLWGQMNTEAFF
TRBD1,TRBV7-2,many,TRBJ1-1,TGTGCCAGCAGCCCAAGGGCAGGGGGCACTGAAGCTTTCTTT,CASSPRAGGTEAFF
NA,TRBV7-3,NA,TRBJ1-4,TGTGCCAGCAGCTTAGGTCGGGGAAACAATGAAAAACTGTTTTTT,CASSLGRGNNEKLFF
NA,TRBV7-2,NA,TRBJ1-1,TGTGCCAGCAGCTTAAATCCAGGATATGAAGCTTTCTTT,CASSLNPGYEAFF
TRBD1,TRBV6-5,NA,TRBJ2-7,TGTGCCAGCAGTTACTCCGACAGGGGGTCGGACGAGCAGTACTTC,CASSYSDRGSDEQYF
NA,TRBV2,NA,TRBJ2-3,TGTGCCAGCAGTGGTGTCAGGGTAGCAGATACGCAGTATTTT,CASSGVRVADTQYF
TRBD2,TRBV4-1,NA,TRBJ2-3,TGCGCCAGCAGCCTCCGGCCGGGAGGCCCCCCAAGCACAGATACGCAGTATTTT,CASSLRPGGPPSTDTQYF
TRBD1,TRBV7-2,NA,TRBJ1-2,TGTGCCAGCAGCTTAGAAGGGACAGGGGTTAACTATGGCTACACCTTC,CASSLEGTGVNYGYTF
TRBD2,TRBV6-2/TRBV6-3,few,TRBJ2-5,TGTGCCAGCAGTTACGATAAGCGGGGCCAAGAGACCCAGTACTTC,CASSYDKRGQETQYF
NA,TRBV11-3,once,TRBJ1-1,TGTGCCAGCAGCTTCGGGGGGCCGAACACTGAAGCTTTCTTT,CASSFGGPNTEAFF
NA,TRBV5-4,once,TRBJ1-1,TGTGCCAGCAGCCCAAACGAACAAACGATGAACACTGAAGCTTTCTTT,CASSPNEQTMNTEAFF
TRBD1,TRBV18,NA,TRBJ1-1,TGTGCCAGCTCACTGGACAGGTTGAACACTGAAGCTTTCTTT,CASSLDRLNTEAFF
TRBD2,TRBV29-1,few,TRBJ2-3,TGCAGCGTTGAAGGTCTAGCGGGAGCAATGGGCACAGATACGCAGTATTTT,CSVEGLAGAMGTDTQYF
NA,TRBV10-1,NA,TRBJ1-1,TGCGCCAGCAGTGACCCGGGGAACACTGAAGCTTTCTTT,CASSDPGNTEAFF
TRBD2,TRBV4-1,NA,TRBJ2-2,TGCGCCAGCAGCCCCTGGGATAGCGGGGGGTCGTACACCGGGGAGCTGTTTTTT,CASSPWDSGGSYTGELFF
TRBD2,TRBV11-1,once,TRBJ2-2,TGTGCCAGCAGCCCTCCTGGAGCGGGGTCGGCCGGGGAGCTGTTTTTT,CASSPPGAGSAGELFF
NA,TRBV18,NA,TRBJ1-1,TGTGCCAGCTCACCTGGGCAGTCGGACACTGAAGCTTTCTTT,CASSPGQSDTEAFF
TRBD1,TRBV19,NA,TRBJ2-7,TGTGCCAGTAGCTATGGACAGGGAGACGAGCAGTACTTC,CASSYGQGDEQYF
TRBD2,TRBV7-2,NA,TRBJ2-7,TGTGCCAGCAGCCTCAGTGGGAGGGTCCTCTACGAGCAGTACTTC,CASSLSGRVLYEQYF
TRBD1,TRBV7-9,once,TRBJ1-4,TGTGCCAGCAGCCCGACAGGGAGTAATGAAAAACTGTTTTTT,CASSPTGSNEKLFF
NA,TRBV2,NA,TRBJ1-3,TGTGCCAGCACACCGGACATGGCTGGAAACACCATATATTTT,CASTPDMAGNTIYF
TRBD1,TRBV19,NA,TRBJ2-7,TGTGCCAGCTCAAGGGGACAGGGCTTCTACGAGCAGTACTTC,CASSRGQGFYEQYF
NA,TRBV5-8,NA,TRBJ2-1,TGTGCCAGCAGCCCACCGGGGAGGATTGAGCAGTTCTTC,CASSPPGRIEQFF
TRBD2,TRBV5-4,once,TRBJ2-3,TGTGCCAGCAGCTTGGTTGGTCTAGCGGGAGGCGGAGATACGCAGTATTTT,CASSLVGLAGGGDTQYF
NA,TRBV4-2,NA,TRBJ1-2,TGTGCCAGCAGCCAAGGAGGGATTGAAGGCTACACCTTC,CASSQGGIEGYTF
NA,TRBV18,few,TRBJ2-2,TGTGCCAGCTCACCCGACTCCCTCACATGGGAGCTGTTTTTT,CASSPDSLTWELFF
NA,TRBV6-5,NA,TRBJ2-7,TGTGCCTGCGAAGCGAGGCAAGCTAACTACGAGCAGTACTTC,CACEARQANYEQYF
TRBD1,TRBV25-1,NA,TRBJ2-5,TGTGCCAGCAGTTCTCCTCCAGGGGGCCCAGGAGAGACCCAGTACTTC,CASSSPPGGPGETQYF
TRBD2,TRBV2,NA,TRBJ2-3,TGTGCCAGCAGTAAGGTAGTAAGCGGGACCCGCACAGATACGCAGTATTTT,CASSKVVSGTRTDTQYF
TRBD2,TRBV2,NA,TRBJ2-1,TGTGCCAGCAGCGAGACTAGCGGGACCTACAATGAGCAGTTCTTC,CASSETSGTYNEQFF
NA,TRBV9,NA,TRBJ1-1,TGTGCCAGCAGCGTTGGACGGGGGAACACTGAAGCTTTCTTT,CASSVGRGNTEAFF
NA,TRBV27,NA,TRBJ2-7,TGTGCCAGCAGTTTATCGGAGGGGTCAGGAACCTACGAGCAGTACTTC,CASSLSEGSGTYEQYF
NA,TRBV7-9,NA,TRBJ1-1,TGTGCCAGCAGTCTCGCAGGGAACACTGAAGCTTTCTTT,CASSLAGNTEAFF
TRBD1,TRBV19,NA,TRBJ1-5,TGTGCCAGTAGTCCTTATACCGCCGGGACAGTCAATCAGCCCCAGCATTTT,CASSPYTAGTVNQPQHF
TRBD2,TRBV2,NA,TRBJ2-1,TGTGCCAGCATTCGAACCTCCGGGACTAGCGGGAGGAATGAGCAGTTCTTC,CASIRTSGTSGRNEQFF
TRBD2,TRBV2,NA,TRBJ2-2,TGTGCCAGCAGGGGACTAGCGGGAGAACGAGTCGGGGAGCTGTTTTTT,CASRGLAGERVGELFF